This TCR beta chain was profiled in a study of tumour-infiltrating T cells in Burkitt lymphoma. About the research overall: Repertoire clonality predicted overall and progression-free survival.

Trimming pared 4 bases from V and 2 bases from J, leaving 13 bases between. CDR1 and CDR2 (germline): SGHRS, YFSETQ. The CDR3 has 14 residues. TCRdb keeps only in-frame clones here, not all; method: immunoSEQ multiplex PCR. The sample gives 15,000 to 20,000 clones, just under 80% of which show up once; more than 2% is in the top ten. The sequence derives from a human donor with diffuse large B-cell lymphoma. The chain couples TRBV5-1 to TRBJ2-7, with D possibly being TRBD2 (6 bases). The sample comprised tumor tissue. CDR3 nucleotide sequence: TGCGCCAGCAGCCCCGGGACTCTGACCTACGAGCAGTACTTC. Its translation: CASSPGTLTYEQYF.